The clone carrying this T cell receptor (beta chain) was counted only a few times. Its antigen is undetermined. This entry comes from a study of shared clonotypes between healthy human individuals. Study observations and caveats: Memory subsets generally showed lower estimated richness than naive subsets.

The CDR3 runs 13 residues. Germline-derived CDR1 and CDR2 are LNHDA and SQIVND (reference sequence). The V gene lost 6 bases and the J gene lost 4 bases, with 12 bases spanning the gap. This table comes from immunoSEQ multiplex PCR, and its TCRdb copy is limited to in-frame clones, with some not included. The sample includes about 1.1 million clones, 70% to 80% of them seen just once. This chain connects TRBV19 to TRBJ2-5; tentatively, D is TRBD1 (6 bases). This receptor was taken from a man younger than 35 in good health. Some clones in this sample may be carry-over from other donors' samples. Sequenced input: memory CD4+ T cells from PBMCs. The subset denotes: CD45RA-negative fraction. Here the CDR3 DNA reads TGTGCCAGTAGCCTCAGGGGCAGAGAGACCCAGTACTTC. It yields the protein CASSLRGRETQYF.